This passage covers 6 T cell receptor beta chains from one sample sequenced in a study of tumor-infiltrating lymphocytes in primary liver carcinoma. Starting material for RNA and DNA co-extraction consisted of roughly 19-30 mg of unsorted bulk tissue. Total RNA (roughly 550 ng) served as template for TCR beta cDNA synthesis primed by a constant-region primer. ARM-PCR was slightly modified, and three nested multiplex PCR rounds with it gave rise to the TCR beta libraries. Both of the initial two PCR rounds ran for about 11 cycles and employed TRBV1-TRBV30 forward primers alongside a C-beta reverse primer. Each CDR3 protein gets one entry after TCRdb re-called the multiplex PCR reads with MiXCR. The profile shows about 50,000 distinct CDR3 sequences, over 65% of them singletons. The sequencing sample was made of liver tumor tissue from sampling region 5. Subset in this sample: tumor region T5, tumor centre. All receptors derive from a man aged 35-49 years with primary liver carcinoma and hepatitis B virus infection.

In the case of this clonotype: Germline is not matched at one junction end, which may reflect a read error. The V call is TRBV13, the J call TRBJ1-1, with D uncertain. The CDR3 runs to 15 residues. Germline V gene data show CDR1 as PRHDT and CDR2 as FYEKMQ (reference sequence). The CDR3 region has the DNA TGTGCCAGCAGCTCGAAAATAGGGAGTAAAACTGAAGTTTTCTTT. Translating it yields CASSSKIGSKTEVFF.

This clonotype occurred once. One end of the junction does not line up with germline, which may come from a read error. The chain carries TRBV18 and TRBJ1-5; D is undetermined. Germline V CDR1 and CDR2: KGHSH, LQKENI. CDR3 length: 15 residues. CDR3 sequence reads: CASSPTGGPNEPQHF. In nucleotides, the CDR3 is TGTGCCAGCTCACCAACGGGCGGCCCCAATGAGCCCCAGCATTTT.

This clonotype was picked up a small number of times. CDR3 sequence reads: CASSVQGKEEQYF. The DNA for the CDR3 is TGTGCCAGCAGTGTACAGGGTAAGGAGGAGCAGTACTTC. The V gene is TRBV12-3 or TRBV12-4, the J gene TRBJ2-7; D perhaps matches TRBD1 (6 bases). V was clipped by 5 bases and J by 7 bases, with 15 bases between them. This CDR3 is built from 13 residues.

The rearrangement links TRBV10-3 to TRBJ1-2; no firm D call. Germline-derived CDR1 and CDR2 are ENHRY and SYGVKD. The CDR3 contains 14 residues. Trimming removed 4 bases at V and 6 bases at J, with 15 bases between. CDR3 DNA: TGTGCCATCAGTGTGTCGCAATTGGCGAATGGCTACACCTTC. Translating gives CAISVSQLANGYTF.

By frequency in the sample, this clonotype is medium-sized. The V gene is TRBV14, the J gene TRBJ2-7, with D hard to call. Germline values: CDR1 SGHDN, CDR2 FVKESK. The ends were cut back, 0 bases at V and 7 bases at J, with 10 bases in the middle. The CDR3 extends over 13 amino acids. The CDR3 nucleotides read TGTGCCAGCAGCCAAGATCAGGAACGGGAGCAGTACTTC. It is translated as CASSQDQEREQYF.

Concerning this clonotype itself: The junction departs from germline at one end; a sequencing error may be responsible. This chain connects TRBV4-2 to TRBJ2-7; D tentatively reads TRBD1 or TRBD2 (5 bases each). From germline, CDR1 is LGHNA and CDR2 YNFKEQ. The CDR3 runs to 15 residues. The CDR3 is CVSSQDKGSDYEQCF. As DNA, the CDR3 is TGTGTCAGCAGCCAAGATAAGGGGAGCGACTACGAGCAGTGCTTC.